The 23 T cell receptor beta chains below come from one sample, sequenced in a study of T-cell reconstitution after alpha-beta-depleted transplantation in children. The TCRbeta library was prepared with unique molecular identifiers. TCRdb redid the calling of the PCR reads with MiXCR, one entry per CDR3 protein. The sample lists some 600,000 distinct CDR3 sequences, roughly 17% seen once, with around 0.96% in the top ten. Sequenced here: PBMCs from the stem cell graft donor, sampled from the stem cell graft. These receptors were taken from a human donor who donated a stem cell graft to a child with acute myeloid leukemia.

V and J are TRBV11-2 and TRBJ1-3; D is possibly TRBD1 (5 bases). This CDR3 is 16 amino acids long. In germline, CDR1 is SGHAT, CDR2 FQNNGV. Trimming pared 3 bases from V and 3 bases from J, leaving 15 bases between. CDR3 coding DNA: TGTGCCAGCAGCTTGATTTCCGGGACTGTTGGAAACACCATATATTTT. Its protein is CASSLISGTVGNTIYF.

In its sample, this clonotype was seen many times. This sequence joins TRBV6-1 and TRBJ2-7, with 8 bases lining up with TRBD1. The CDR3 runs to 12 residues. J gave up 2 bases and V 8 bases, and 2 bases lay outside the gene matches. Germline values: CDR1 MNHNS, CDR2 SASEGT. The CDR3: CASGTGPYEQYV. Written as DNA, the CDR3 is TGTGCCAGCGGGACAGGCCCCTACGAGCAGTACGTC.

Many counts were recorded for this clonotype. This rearrangement joins TRBV20-1 to TRBJ1-5, with TRBD1 as a possible D gene (5 bases). V shed 2 bases and J shed 4 bases, with 18 bases lying between them. The CDR3 has 16 amino acids. Germline CDR1 reads DFQATT; CDR2 reads SNEGSKA (reference sequence). CDR3 bases: TGCAGTGCTAGAAAGGGACCCTTGACGCCGAATCAGCCCCAGCATTTT. Its protein is CSARKGPLTPNQPQHF.

This clonotype showed up many times. J is TRBJ2-3 and V is TRBV10-3; 9 bases agree with TRBD2. Germline assignment: CDR1 ENHRY and CDR2 SYGVKD. V was pared by 4 bases and J by 2 bases, with 10 bases of the junction left unmatched. The CDR3 length is 17 residues. The CDR3 DNA sequence: TGTGCCATCAGTGGATCCAGACTAGCGGATTACACAGATACGCAGTATTTT. Protein product: CAISGSRLADYTDTQYF.

Regarding this clonotype: Sequence at one end of the junction differs from germline and may be a read error. The chain employs TRBV24-1 and TRBJ2-3, with D possibly matching TRBD2 (5 bases). CDR1 and CDR2 (germline): KGHDR, SFDVKD. The CDR3 is 14 residues long. CDR3 loop: CATSVAGTADTKYF. The CDR3 bases are TGTGCCACCAGTGTGGCGGGTACGGCAGATACGAAGTATTTT.

This clonotype appeared a few times. This chain connects TRBV6-2 or TRBV6-3 to TRBJ2-1, with D perhaps matching TRBD1 (6 bases). This CDR3 spans 17 amino acids. Between the trimmed V and J ends, which lost 2 bases and 0 bases, there was a span of 14 bases. CDR1 is MNHEY and CDR2 is SVGEGT in the germline V gene. This CDR3 reads CASSYRGTGSSYNEQFF. The CDR3 DNA reads TGTGCCAGCAGTTACCGAGGAACAGGGAGCTCCTACAATGAGCAGTTCTTC.

On this clonotype: A much larger clone lies a single base off, so this may be a read error. V and J are TRBV20-1 and TRBJ2-3, with TRBD2 matching 11 bases. This CDR3 spans 15 amino acids. V was pared by 5 bases and J by 2 bases, with 6 bases of the junction left unmatched. Germline V gene data show CDR1 as DFQATT and CDR2 as SNEGSKA (reference sequence). CDR3 protein: CSAVTSGGTTDTQYF. DNA of the CDR3: TGCAGTGCTGTCACTAGCGGGGGAACCACAGATACGCAGTATTTT.

The rearrangement joins TRBV10-3 to TRBJ1-2; D unresolved. Germline V CDR1 and CDR2: ENHRY, SYGVKD. There are 13 residues in the CDR3. V lost 6 bases and J lost 7, with 15 bases in between. The CDR3: CAIRGSQAFGYTF. The CDR3 DNA reads as TGTGCCATCAGGGGTAGTCAGGCCTTTGGCTACACCTTC.

This sequence joins TRBV6-6 and TRBJ1-5; the D is unclear. The CDR3 extends over 12 amino acids. Deletions cut 2 bases from V and 6 bases from J, with 5 bases between. Per the germline V gene, CDR1 is MNHNY and CDR2 is SVGAGI (reference sequence). CDR3 amino acids: CASSYPIQPQHF. CDR3 nucleotides: TGTGCCAGCAGTTACCCAATTCAGCCCCAGCATTTT.

Ten or more counts support this clonotype. The rearrangement joins TRBV7-2 to TRBJ2-7, with 8 bases aligning to TRBD1. This CDR3 has 14 residues. The V gene's germline CDR1 is SGHTA and CDR2 FQGNSA. The ends lost 5 bases at V and 3 bases at J; junction bases unmatched: 6. DNA for the CDR3: TGTGCCAGCAGCGACAGGGGAGTAGGCTACGAGCAGTACTTC. This sequence encodes CASSDRGVGYEQYF.

This clonotype appeared many times. The chain combines TRBV7-2 with TRBJ2-5, with 9 bases identical to TRBD2. CDR1 is SGHTA and CDR2 is FQGNSA in the germline V gene. V was clipped by 3 bases and J by 2 bases; unmatched bases: 4. The CDR3 covers 15 residues. In nucleotides, the CDR3 is TGTGCCAGCAGCTTTGGACTAGCGCCACAAGAGACCCAGTACTTC. The encoded protein is CASSFGLAPQETQYF.

This chain connects TRBV12-3 or TRBV12-4 to TRBJ2-1; 13 bases line up with TRBD2. V trimming: 3 bases; J trimming: 8 bases; junction bases outside the gene matches: 7. This CDR3 has 16 residues. CDR3 DNA sequence: TGTGCCAGCAGTTTTAGGACTAGCGGGGGCTGGGATGAGCAGTTCTTC. This codes for CASSFRTSGGWDEQFF.

This clonotype appeared many times. The CDR3 protein is CASSPSGGYTF. The CDR3 nucleotides read TGTGCCAGCAGCCCATCTGGTGGCTACACCTTC. The V gene is TRBV16, the J gene TRBJ1-2, with no clear D. V was trimmed by 4 bases and J by 7 bases, leaving 7 bases between them. CDR1 and CDR2 (germline): KGHSY, FQNENV. CDR3 length equals 11 residues.

This clonotype showed up many times. This chain connects TRBV12-1 to TRBJ1-6. TRBV12-1 is termed a pseudogene. The CDR3 totals 14 residues. This CDR3 is CASSWGPPDSPLHF. The CDR3 DNA reads TGTGCCAGCAGCTGGGGACCTCCAGATTCACCCCTCCACTTT.

This clonotype was recorded at least ten times. The chain couples TRBV29-1 to TRBJ1-1, with TRBD1 matching 7 bases. In germline, CDR1 is SQVTM, CDR2 ANQGSEA. The CDR3 consists of 15 residues. The V and J ends lost 2 bases and 8 bases, in that order; junction bases with no gene match: 14. CDR3: CSVEIPDRYSFEAFF. CDR3 DNA: TGCAGCGTTGAAATTCCGGACAGGTACTCCTTCGAAGCTTTCTTT.

This clonotype was counted ten times or more. The CDR3 DNA follows: TGCAGCGTTGAGTTAACGCCAGAGACCCAGTACTTC. The encoded protein is CSVELTPETQYF. The chain carries TRBV29-1 and TRBJ2-5; unclear D gene. Germline CDR1 reads SQVTM; CDR2 reads ANQGSEA. The CDR3 has 12 residues. V lost 3 bases and J lost 4, with 9 bases in between.

This clonotype was counted a single time. The chain is built from TRBV7-2 and TRBJ1-5; 8 bases are a match to TRBD1. The germline gives CDR1 SGHTA, CDR2 FQGNSA. V dropped 6 bases and J dropped 11; count of bases not matched to a gene: 12. CDR3 size: 14 residues. CDR3 amino acids: CASSGQGGPSAQHF. Written as DNA, the CDR3 is TGTGCCAGCAGTGGACAGGGAGGACCTTCTGCCCAGCATTTT.

The V and J genes are TRBV30 and TRBJ1-1; D is unresolved. Germline loops: CDR1 GTSNPN, CDR2 SVGIG (reference sequence). The V gene lost 1 base and the J gene lost 0 bases, with 6 bases spanning the gap. This CDR3 contains 13 residues. CDR3 loop: CAWSGRMNTEAFF. The CDR3, as DNA: TGTGCCTGGAGTGGGCGTATGAACACTGAAGCTTTCTTT.

This clonotype has only a few counts. V usage is TRBV27 and J usage is TRBJ1-2, with a possible D match to TRBD1 (5 bases). The ends were cut back, 5 bases at V and 1 base at J, with 8 bases in the middle. The length of the CDR3 is 13 residues. From germline, CDR1 is MNHEY and CDR2 SMNVEV (reference sequence). In DNA, the CDR3 is TGTGCCAGCAGTCGGGGGGTTAACTATGGCTACACCTTC. Its protein is CASSRGVNYGYTF.

The rearrangement uses TRBV4-2 and TRBJ2-1, with 10 nucleotides matching TRBD1. CDR3 length: 13 amino acids. V lost 4 bases and J lost 15; bases outside the gene matches: 9. Germline CDR1 is LGHNA and CDR2 is YNFKEQ. Written as DNA, the CDR3 is TGTGCCAGCAGCCGAGCCGGGACAGGGGTTCGGTTCTTC. It translates to CASSRAGTGVRFF.

This clonotype was seen more than once but under ten times. The chain joins TRBV27 to TRBJ1-1; possible D gene TRBD1, 5 bases. Germline V gene lookup returns CDR1 MNHEY and CDR2 SMNVEV (reference sequence). This CDR3 is 15 amino acids long. V was trimmed by 4 bases and J by 1 base, leaving 13 bases between them. CDR3 protein: CASSSSGRPNTEAFF. As DNA, the CDR3 is TGTGCCAGCAGTTCGTCGGGACGCCCGAACACTGAAGCTTTCTTT.

This clonotype was seen at least ten times. The chain uses TRBV10-3 and TRBJ2-1; 9 nucleotides line up with TRBD1. The CDR3 runs 15 residues. Trimming removed 2 bases from V and 7 bases from J; junction bases left unmatched: 6. Germline V gives CDR1 ENHRY, CDR2 SYGVKD. The DNA for the CDR3 is TGTGCCATCAGTGAGCAGGACAGGGGTGGGAATGAGCAGTTCTTC. Its translation: CAISEQDRGGNEQFF.

The table lists this clonotype with a few counts. The V and J genes are TRBV12-3 or TRBV12-4 and TRBJ2-2; 11 bases align to TRBD1. The CDR3 sequence is 17 residues long. V lost 5 bases, J lost 1 base, and 6 bases stayed unmatched. The CDR3 sequence is CASSLRTGGLNTGELFF. The CDR3 DNA follows: TGTGCCAGCAGTCTCCGGACAGGGGGCCTGAACACCGGGGAGCTGTTTTTT.